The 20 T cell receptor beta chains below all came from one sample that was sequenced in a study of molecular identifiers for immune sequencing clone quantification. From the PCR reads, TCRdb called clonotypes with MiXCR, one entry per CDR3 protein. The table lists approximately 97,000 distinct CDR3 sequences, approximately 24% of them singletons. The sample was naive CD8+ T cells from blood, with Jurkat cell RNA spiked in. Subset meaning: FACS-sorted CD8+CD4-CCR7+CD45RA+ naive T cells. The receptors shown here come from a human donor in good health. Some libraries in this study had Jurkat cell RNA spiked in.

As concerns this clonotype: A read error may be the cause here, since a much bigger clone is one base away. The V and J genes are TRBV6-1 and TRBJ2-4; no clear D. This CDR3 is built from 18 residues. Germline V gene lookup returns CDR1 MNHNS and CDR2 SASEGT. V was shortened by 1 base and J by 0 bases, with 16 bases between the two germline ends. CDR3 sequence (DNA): TGTGCCAGCAGTGAAGTCCCAACTATGTCCTTAGCCAAAAACATTCAGTACTTC. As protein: CASSEVPTMSLAKNIQYF.

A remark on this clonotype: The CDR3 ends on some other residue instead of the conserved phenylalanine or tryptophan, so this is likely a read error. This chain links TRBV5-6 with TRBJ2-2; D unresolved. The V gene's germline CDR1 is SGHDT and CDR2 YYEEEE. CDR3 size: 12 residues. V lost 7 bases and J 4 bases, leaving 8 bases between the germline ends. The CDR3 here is CASSILTGELFY. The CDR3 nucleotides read TGTGCCAGCTCAATACTCACCGGGGAGCTGTTTTAT.

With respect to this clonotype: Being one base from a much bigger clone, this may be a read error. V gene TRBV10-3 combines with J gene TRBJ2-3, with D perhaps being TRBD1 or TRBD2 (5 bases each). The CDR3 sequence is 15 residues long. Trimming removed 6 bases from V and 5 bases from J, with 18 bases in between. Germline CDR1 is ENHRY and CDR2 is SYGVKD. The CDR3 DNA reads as TGTGCCATCAGGAGGGGAGATTTCGTTGGAGATACGCAGTATTTT. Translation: CAIRRGDFVGDTQYF.

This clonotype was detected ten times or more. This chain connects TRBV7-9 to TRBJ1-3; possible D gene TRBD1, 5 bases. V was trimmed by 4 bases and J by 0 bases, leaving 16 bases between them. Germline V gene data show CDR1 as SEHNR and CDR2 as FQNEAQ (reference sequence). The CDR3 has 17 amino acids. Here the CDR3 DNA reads TGTGCCAGCAGCTCCGAGGGACTGCCAGCCTCTGGAAACACCATATATTTT. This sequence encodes CASSSEGLPASGNTIYF.

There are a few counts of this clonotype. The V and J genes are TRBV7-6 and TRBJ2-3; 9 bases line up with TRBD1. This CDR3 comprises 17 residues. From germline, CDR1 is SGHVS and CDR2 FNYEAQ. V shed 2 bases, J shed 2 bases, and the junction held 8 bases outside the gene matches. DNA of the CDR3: TGTGCCAGCAGCTTAATAGGGGGGGACAGGGTCACAGATACGCAGTATTTT. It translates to CASSLIGGDRVTDTQYF.

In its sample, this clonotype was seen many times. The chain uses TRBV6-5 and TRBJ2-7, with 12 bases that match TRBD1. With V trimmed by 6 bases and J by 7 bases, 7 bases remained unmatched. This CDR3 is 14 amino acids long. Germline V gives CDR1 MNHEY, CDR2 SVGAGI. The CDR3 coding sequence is TGTGCCAGCAGACAGGGACAGGGGGCGGGGGAGCAGTACTTC. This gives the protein CASRQGQGAGEQYF.

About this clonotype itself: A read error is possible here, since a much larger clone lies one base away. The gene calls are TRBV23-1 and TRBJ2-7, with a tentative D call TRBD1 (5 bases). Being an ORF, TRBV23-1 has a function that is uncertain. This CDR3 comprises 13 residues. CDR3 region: CASGQTRQYEQYF. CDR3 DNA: TGCGCCAGCGGTCAAACCCGACAGTACGAGCAGTACTTC.

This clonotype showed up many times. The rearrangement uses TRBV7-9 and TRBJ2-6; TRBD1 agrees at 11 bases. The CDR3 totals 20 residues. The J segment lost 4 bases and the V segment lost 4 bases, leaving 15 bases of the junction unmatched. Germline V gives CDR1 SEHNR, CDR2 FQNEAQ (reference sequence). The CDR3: CASSSTDTGQGARGANVLTF. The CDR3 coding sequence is TGTGCCAGCAGCTCGACGGATACTGGACAGGGGGCGAGGGGGGCCAACGTCCTGACTTTC.

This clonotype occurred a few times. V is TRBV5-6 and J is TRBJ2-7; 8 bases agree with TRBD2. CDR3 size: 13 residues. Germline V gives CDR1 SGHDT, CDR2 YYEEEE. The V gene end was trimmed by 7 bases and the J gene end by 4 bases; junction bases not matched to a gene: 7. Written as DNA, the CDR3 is TGTGCCAGCTCACGACTAGCGCCTTACGAGCAGTACTTC. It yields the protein CASSRLAPYEQYF.

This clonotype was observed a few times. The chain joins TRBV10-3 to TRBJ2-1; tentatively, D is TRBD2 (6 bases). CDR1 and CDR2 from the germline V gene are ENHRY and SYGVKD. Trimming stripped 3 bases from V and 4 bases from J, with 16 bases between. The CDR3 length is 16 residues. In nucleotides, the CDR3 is TGTGCCATCAGTGATGGTTGGCGGGACTTATACAATGAGCAGTTCTTC. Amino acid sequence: CAISDGWRDLYNEQFF.

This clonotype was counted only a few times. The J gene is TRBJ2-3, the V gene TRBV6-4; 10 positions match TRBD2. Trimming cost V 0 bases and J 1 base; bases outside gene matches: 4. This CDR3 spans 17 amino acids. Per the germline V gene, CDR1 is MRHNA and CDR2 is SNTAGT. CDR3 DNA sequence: TGTGCCAGCAGTGACTCGGAGCGGGAGGGCGGCACAGATACGCAGTATTTT. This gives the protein CASSDSEREGGTDTQYF.

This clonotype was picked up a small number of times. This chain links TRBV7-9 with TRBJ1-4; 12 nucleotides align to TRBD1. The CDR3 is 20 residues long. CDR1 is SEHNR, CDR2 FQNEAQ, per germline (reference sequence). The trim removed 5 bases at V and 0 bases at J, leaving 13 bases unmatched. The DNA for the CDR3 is TGTGCCAGCAGCCCGACGCCCGGGACAGGGGGCGATGCAACTAATGAAAAACTGTTTTTT. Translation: CASSPTPGTGGDATNEKLFF.

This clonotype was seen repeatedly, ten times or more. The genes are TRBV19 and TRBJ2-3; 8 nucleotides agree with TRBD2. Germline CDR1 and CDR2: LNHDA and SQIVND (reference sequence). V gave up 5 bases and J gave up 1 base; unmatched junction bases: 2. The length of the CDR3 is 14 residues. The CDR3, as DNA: TGTGCCAGTAGTTATAGCGGGGGCACAGATACGCAGTATTTT. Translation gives CASSYSGGTDTQYF. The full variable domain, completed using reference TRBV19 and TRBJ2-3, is DGGITQSPKYLFRKEGQNVTLSCEQNLNHDAMYWYRQDPGQGLRLIYYSQIVNDFQKGDIAEGYSVSREKKESFPLTVTSAQKNPTAFYLCASSYSGGTDTQYFGPGTRLTVL.

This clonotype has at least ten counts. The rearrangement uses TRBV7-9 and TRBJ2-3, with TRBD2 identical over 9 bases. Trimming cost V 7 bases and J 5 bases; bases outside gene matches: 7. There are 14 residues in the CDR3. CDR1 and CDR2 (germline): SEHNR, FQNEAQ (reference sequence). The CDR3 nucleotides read TGTGCCAGCAAGACTAGCGGTTTTCAAGATACGCAGTATTTT. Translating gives CASKTSGFQDTQYF.

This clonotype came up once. The CDR3 DNA follows: TGTGCCAGCAGTTTCGGGACGGCCCCGAACTCCTACAATGAGCAGTTCTTC. Protein sequence: CASSFGTAPNSYNEQFF. The chain links TRBV6-7 to TRBJ2-1; D tentatively fits TRBD1 or TRBD2 (5 bases each). TRBV6-7 falls under the ORF class, with uncertain function. The CDR3 sequence is 17 residues long. V lost 4 bases to trimming and J lost 0 bases, with 16 bases between them.

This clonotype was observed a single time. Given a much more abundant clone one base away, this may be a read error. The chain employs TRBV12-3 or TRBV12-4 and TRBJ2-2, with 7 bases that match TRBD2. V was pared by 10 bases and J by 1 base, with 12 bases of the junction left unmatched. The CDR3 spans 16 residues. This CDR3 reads CANDAPGGENTGELFF. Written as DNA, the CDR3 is TGTGCCAACGACGCCCCTGGGGGGGAGAACACCGGGGAGCTGTTTTTT.

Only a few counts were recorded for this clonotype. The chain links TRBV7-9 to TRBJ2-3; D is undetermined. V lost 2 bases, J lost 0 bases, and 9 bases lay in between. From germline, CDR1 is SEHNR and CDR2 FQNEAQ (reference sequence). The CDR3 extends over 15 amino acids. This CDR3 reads CASSLRRMSTDTQYF. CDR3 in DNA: TGTGCCAGCAGCTTACGCCGAATGAGCACAGATACGCAGTATTTT.

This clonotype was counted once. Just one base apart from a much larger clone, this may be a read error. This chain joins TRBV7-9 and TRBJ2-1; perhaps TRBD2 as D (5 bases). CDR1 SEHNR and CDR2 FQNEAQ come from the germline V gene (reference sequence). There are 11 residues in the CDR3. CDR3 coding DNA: TGTGCCTGCAGCTTAGGAGAGGGCAAGTTCTTC. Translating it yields CACSLGEGKFF.

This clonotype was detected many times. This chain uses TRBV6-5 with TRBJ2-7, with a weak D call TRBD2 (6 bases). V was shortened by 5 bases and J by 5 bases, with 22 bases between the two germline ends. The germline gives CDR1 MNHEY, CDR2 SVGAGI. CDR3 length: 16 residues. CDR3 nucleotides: TGTGCCAGCAGTGCGTCGGGCAGACTAGGTTACAACGAGCAGTACTTC. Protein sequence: CASSASGRLGYNEQYF.

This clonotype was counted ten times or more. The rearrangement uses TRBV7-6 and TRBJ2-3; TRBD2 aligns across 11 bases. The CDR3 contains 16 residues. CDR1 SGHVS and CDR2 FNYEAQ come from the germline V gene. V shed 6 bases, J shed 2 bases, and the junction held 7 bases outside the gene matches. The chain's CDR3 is CASRPTSGSHTDTQYF. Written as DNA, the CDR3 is TGTGCCAGCAGACCAACTAGCGGGAGTCACACAGATACGCAGTATTTT.